This section outlines one T cell receptor (beta chain) sequence together with its context. No antigen is known for it. The entry originates in a study of T-cell memory formation after mild COVID-19. Findings of the study overall: The main location of contracting CD4+ clones was CM and EM, and that of contracting CD8+ clones was EMRA.

Using constant-segment primers, 5'RACE produced TCR alpha and TCR beta cDNA libraries carrying sample barcodes and UMIs. TCRdb ran MiXCR on the 5' RACE reads and lists one entry per CDR3 protein. The table lists fewer than 350,000 distinct CDR3 sequences, about 15% of them singletons. This CDR3 has 11 amino acids. V lost 3 bases, J lost 8 bases, and 6 bases lay in between. The germline V gene encodes CDR1 ENHRY and CDR2 SYGVKD. The chain combines TRBV10-3 with TRBJ2-3; D unresolved. The clonotype was recovered from a young man who had mild COVID-19 (a few samples of this study predate the infection). Cell type and time point are not known. The specimen was PBMCs or a T cell subset sorted from them (not recorded which). The CDR3 is CAISEGGTQYF. The CDR3 DNA sequence: TGTGCCATCAGTGAAGGTGGTACGCAGTATTTT.